Included here is one T cell receptor beta chain sequence, with context. Its antigen is not identified. CDR3 length: 14 residues. Germline V gene sequence: CDR1 MNHNS, CDR2 SASEGT. Germline trimming cut 3 bases from V and 6 bases from J; bases unmatched to any gene: 6. This entry belongs to a study of shared clonotypes between healthy human individuals. Repertoires were generated with immunoSEQ multiplex PCR, while TCRdb's copy carries only in-frame clones and drops some. The sample includes 550,000 to 750,000 clones, about 90% seen only once; the top ten take 24%. Study conclusions and caveats: The represented genetic and exposure-history diversity was limited by the small number of donors.

Cells designated naive CD8 were CD45RO-negative and were positively selected for CCR7, with terminally differentiated effector memory CD45RA+ cells excluded. All participating donors were Caucasian adults from Nashville, Tennessee. The V gene is TRBV6-1, the J gene TRBJ2-7; 9 nucleotides agree with TRBD1. The clonotype was recovered from a man in his thirties or forties in good health. The sample comprised naive CD8+ T cells sorted from blood. CDR3 sequence (DNA): TGTGCCAGCAGTGACGGGACAGGGAATACCGAGCAGTACTTC. Encoded protein: CASSDGTGNTEQYF.